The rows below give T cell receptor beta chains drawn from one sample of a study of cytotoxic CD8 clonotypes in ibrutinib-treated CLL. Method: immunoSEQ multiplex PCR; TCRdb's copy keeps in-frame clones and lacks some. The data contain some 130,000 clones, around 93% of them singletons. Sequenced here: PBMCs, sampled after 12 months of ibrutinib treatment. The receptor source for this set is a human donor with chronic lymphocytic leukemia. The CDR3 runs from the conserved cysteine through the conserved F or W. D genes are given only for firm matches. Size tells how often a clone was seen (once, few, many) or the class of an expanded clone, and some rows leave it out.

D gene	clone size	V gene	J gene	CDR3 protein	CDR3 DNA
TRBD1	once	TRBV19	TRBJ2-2	CASSTRQGTGELFF	TGTGCCAGTAGTACGCGACAGGGTACCGGGGAGCTGTTTTTT
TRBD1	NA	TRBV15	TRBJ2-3	CATERGQGEDTQYF	TGTGCCACCGAGCGAGGACAGGGTGAGGATACGCAGTATTTT
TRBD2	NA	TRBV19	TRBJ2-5	CASSTNEAGGETQYF	TGTGCCAGTAGTACGAACGAAGCGGGAGGAGAGACCCAGTACTTC
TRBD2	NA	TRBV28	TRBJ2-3	CASTTSGRLLSTDTQYF	TGTGCCAGCACGACTAGCGGGAGGCTCCTAAGCACAGATACGCAGTATTTT
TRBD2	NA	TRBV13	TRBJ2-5	CASSGGTSGRRETQYF	TGTGCCAGCAGCGGGGGGACTAGCGGGAGAAGAGAGACCCAGTACTTC
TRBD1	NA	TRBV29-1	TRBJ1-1	CSVFPPRTGNTEAFF	TGCAGCGTTTTCCCCCCCCGGACAGGGAACACTGAAGCTTTCTTT
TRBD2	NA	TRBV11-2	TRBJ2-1	CASSLDIASGAYNEQFF	TGTGCCAGCAGCTTAGATATAGCTAGCGGGGCCTACAATGAGCAGTTCTTC
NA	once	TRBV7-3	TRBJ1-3	CASSLIGQGPGNTIYF	TGTGCCAGCAGCTTAATCGGGCAGGGTCCTGGAAACACCATATATTTT
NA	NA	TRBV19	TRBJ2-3	CASSGAPSTDTQYF	TGTGCCAGTAGTGGTGCACCAAGCACAGATACGCAGTATTTT
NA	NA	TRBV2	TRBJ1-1	CASRQDSFTEAFF	TGTGCCAGCAGACAGGACAGTTTCACTGAAGCTTTCTTT
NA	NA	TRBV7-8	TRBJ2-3	CASSFGDTQYF	TGTGCCAGCAGCTTTGGAGATACGCAGTATTTT
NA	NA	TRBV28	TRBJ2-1	CASSEDPSSYNEQFF	TGTGCCAGCAGTGAGGATCCGAGCTCCTACAATGAGCAGTTCTTC
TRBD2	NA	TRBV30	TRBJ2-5	CAWSVRRTSGQETQYF	TGTGCCTGGAGTGTACGAAGGACTAGCGGTCAAGAGACCCAGTACTTC
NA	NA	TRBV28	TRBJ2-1	CASSLLGNEQFF	TGTGCCAGCAGTTTGTTGGGGAATGAGCAGTTCTTC
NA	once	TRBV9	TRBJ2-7	CASSVGAANSYEQYF	TGTGCCAGCAGCGTAGGGGCGGCCAACTCCTACGAGCAGTACTTC
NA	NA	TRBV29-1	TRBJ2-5	CSVRTGEETQYF	TGCAGCGTTCGGACGGGTGAAGAGACCCAGTACTTC
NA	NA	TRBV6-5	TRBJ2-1	CASSLTGTYNEQFF	TGTGCCAGCAGTCTGACCGGGACTTACAATGAGCAGTTCTTC
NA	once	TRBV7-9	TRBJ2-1	CASSLPAAREQFF	TGTGCCAGCAGCTTACCAGCGGCCCGTGAGCAGTTCTTC
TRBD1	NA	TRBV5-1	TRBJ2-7	CASSPPRTGIYEQYF	TGCGCCAGCAGCCCACCGCGGACAGGGATCTACGAGCAGTACTTC
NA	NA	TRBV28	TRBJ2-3	CASSFGTGDVTDTQYF	TGTGCCAGCAGTTTCGGTACGGGAGACGTGACAGATACGCAGTATTTT
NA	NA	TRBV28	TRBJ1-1	CASSLEQQNTEAFF	TGTGCCAGCAGTTTAGAACAACAAAACACTGAAGCTTTCTTT
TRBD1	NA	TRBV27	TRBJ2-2	CASRQGAATGELFF	TGTGCCAGCCGTCAGGGGGCGGCTACAGGGGAGCTGTTTTTT
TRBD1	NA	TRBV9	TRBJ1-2	CASSLGVTGTEGYTF	TGTGCCAGCAGTTTAGGGGTGACAGGGACAGAAGGCTACACCTTC
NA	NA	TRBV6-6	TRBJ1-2	CASSPSRDGYTF	TGTGCCAGCAGTCCCAGCAGGGACGGCTACACCTTC
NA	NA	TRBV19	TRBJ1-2	CASSPRTIANYGYTF	TGTGCCAGTAGTCCTAGGACCATAGCTAACTATGGCTACACCTTC
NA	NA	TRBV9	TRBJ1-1	CASSRAGTMNTEAFF	TGTGCCAGCAGCAGAGCAGGGACAATGAACACTGAAGCTTTCTTT
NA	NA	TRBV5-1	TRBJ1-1	CASRWDANTEAFF	TGCGCCAGCAGATGGGACGCAAACACTGAAGCTTTCTTT
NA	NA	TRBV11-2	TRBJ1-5	CASSLDSSFNQPQHF	TGTGCCAGCAGCTTGGACAGCTCGTTTAATCAGCCCCAGCATTTT
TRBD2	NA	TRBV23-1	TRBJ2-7	CASSRPGGPYEQYF	TGCGCCAGCAGTCGGCCGGGAGGGCCCTACGAGCAGTACTTC
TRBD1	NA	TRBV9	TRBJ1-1	CASSPRTGENTEAFF	TGTGCCAGCAGCCCCCGGACAGGGGAGAACACTGAAGCTTTCTTT
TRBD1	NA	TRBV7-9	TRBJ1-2	CASSSSGTGIEGYTF	TGTGCCAGCAGCTCCTCGGGGACAGGTATTGAGGGCTACACCTTC
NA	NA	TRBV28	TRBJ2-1	CASRQDSYNEQFF	TGTGCCAGCAGGCAGGATAGCTACAATGAGCAGTTCTTC
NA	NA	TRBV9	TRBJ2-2	CASNSGLNTGELFF	TGTGCCAGCAATTCGGGGTTGAACACCGGGGAGCTGTTTTTT
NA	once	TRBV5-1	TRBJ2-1	CASSLGLAASYNEQFF	TGCGCCAGCAGCTTGGGATTGGCAGCCTCCTACAATGAGCAGTTCTTC
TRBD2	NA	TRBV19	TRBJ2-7	CASSPTRTSGRGEQYF	TGTGCCAGTAGTCCCACGCGGACTAGCGGCAGAGGGGAGCAGTACTTC
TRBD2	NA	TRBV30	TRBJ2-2	CAGRLAGELGLFF	TGTGCCGGAAGACTAGCGGGAGAGCTCGGGCTGTTTTTT
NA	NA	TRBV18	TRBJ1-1	CASSPSTGMNTEAFF	TGTGCCAGCTCACCCTCGACAGGAATGAACACTGAAGCTTTCTTT
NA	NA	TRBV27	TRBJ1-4	CASSLSMGGKLFF	TGTGCCAGCAGTTTATCTATGGGAGGAAAACTGTTTTTT
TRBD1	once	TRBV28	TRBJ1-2	CASSSPGGQYGYTF	TGTGCCAGCAGTTCTCCAGGGGGGCAGTATGGCTACACCTTC
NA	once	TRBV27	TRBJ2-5	CASSLRGLETQYF	TGTGCCAGCAGTTTACGAGGGTTGGAGACCCAGTACTTC
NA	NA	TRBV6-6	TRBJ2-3	CASGTQGPGTDTQYF	TGTGCCAGCGGGACTCAGGGGCCCGGCACAGATACGCAGTATTTT
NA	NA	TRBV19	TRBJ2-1	CASSIFGTSENEQFF	TGTGCCAGTAGTATATTCGGGACCTCGGAGAATGAGCAGTTCTTC
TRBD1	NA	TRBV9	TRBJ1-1	CASSAGQASPEAFF	TGTGCCAGCAGCGCAGGACAGGCCAGTCCTGAAGCTTTCTTT
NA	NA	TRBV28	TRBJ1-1	CASSSYPTGTEAFF	TGTGCCAGCAGTTCCTACCCTACGGGCACTGAAGCTTTCTTT
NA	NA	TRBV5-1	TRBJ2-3	CASSLSNSGDTQYF	TGCGCCAGCAGCTTGAGTAATAGCGGTGATACGCAGTATTTT
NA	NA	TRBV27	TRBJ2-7	CASSSAEPSSSYEQYF	TGTGCCAGCAGTTCCGCAGAACCGAGTAGCTCCTACGAGCAGTACTTC
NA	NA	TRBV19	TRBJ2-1	CASSIDANNEQFF	TGTGCCAGTAGTATAGACGCGAACAATGAGCAGTTCTTC
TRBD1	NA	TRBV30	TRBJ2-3	CAWSYLGQDTDTQYF	TGTGCCTGGAGTTATTTAGGACAGGACACAGATACGCAGTATTTT
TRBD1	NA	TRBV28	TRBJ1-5	CASSSRQGVIQPQHF	TGTGCCAGCAGTTCAAGACAGGGAGTTATTCAGCCCCAGCATTTT
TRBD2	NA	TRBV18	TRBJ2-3	CASSQTSGSTDTQYF	TGTGCCAGCTCACAGACTAGCGGGAGTACAGATACGCAGTATTTT
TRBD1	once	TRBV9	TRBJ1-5	CASGAQGGNQPQHF	TGTGCCAGCGGGGCGCAGGGGGGCAATCAGCCCCAGCATTTT
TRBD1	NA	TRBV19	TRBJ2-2	CASSIGQGTGELFF	TGTGCCAGTAGTATCGGACAGGGAACCGGGGAGCTGTTTTTT
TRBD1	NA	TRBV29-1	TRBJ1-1	CSGAGQTNTEAFF	TGCAGCGGTGCGGGACAGACCAACACTGAAGCTTTCTTT